This T cell receptor beta chain was captured by sequencing in a study of cytomegalovirus exposure and HLA in healthy donors. Findings and caveats of the study: Reports described diagnosis of cytomegalovirus status by the classifier as highly specific and sensitive. A link between a missense DCLRE1C variant and TCR beta V- and J-gene trimming emerged from a later analysis. The Asian-associated ancestry cluster reportedly had fewer N-insertions than the approximately 700-donor mean in a later analysis.

Concerning this clone itself: No antigen is known for it.

The PCR used 60 Vbeta and 13 Jbeta primers. Profiled with immunoSEQ multiplex PCR; TCRdb holds only in-frame clones, not every one. Here the sample spans 100,000 or so clones, around 73% being singletons. The V gene end was trimmed by 0 bases and the J gene end by 3 bases; junction bases not matched to a gene: 1. The CDR3 loop spans 14 amino acids. Germline CDR1 SGHVS, CDR2 FQNEAQ. Sequencing was carried out using PBMCs. The chain carries TRBV7-8 and TRBJ1-2, with 7 nucleotides matching TRBD1. The TCR comes from a man aged 35 to 55 in good health and CMV-seronegative. The CDR3: CASSLATGDYGYTF. In DNA form, the CDR3 reads TGTGCCAGCAGCTTAGCCACAGGGGACTATGGCTACACCTTC. Variable domain in full (rest from reference TRBV7-8 and TRBJ1-2): GAGVSQSPRYKVAKRGQDVALRCDPISGHVSLFWYQQALGQGPEFLTYFQNEAQLDKSGLPSDRFFAERPEGSVSTLKIQRTQQEDSAVYLCASSLATGDYGYTFGSGTRLTVV.